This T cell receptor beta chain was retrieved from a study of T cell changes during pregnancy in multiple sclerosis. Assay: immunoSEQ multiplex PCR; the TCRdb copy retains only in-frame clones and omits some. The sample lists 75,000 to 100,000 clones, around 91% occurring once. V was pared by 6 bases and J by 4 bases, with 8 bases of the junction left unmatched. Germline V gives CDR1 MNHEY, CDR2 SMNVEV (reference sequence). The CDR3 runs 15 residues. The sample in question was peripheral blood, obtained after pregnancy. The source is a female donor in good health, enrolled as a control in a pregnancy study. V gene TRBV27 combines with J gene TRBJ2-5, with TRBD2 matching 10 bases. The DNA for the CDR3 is TGTGCCAGCAGGGGTAGCGGGGGGTCAGCAGAGACCCAGTACTTC. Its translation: CASRGSGGSAETQYF.